The clone carrying this T cell receptor beta chain was detected only a few times. No antigen is known for it. Expressed TCRB transcripts were sequenced because the entire RNA isolate underwent reverse transcription. Sequencing used immunoSEQ multiplex PCR; TCRdb keeps in-frame clones, though not all of them. Among roughly 500,000 clones, approximately 10% were seen once, and the ten largest hold approximately 0.045%. CDR1 is SQVTM and CDR2 is ANQGSEA in the germline V gene. Trimming cost V 4 bases and J 4 bases, with 10 bases left between them. The CDR3 has 12 residues. These data belong to a study of beta chain features in type 1 diabetes. Study findings and constraints: For patients and controls alike, PCR might favor shorter templates to the same degree. VDJ junctions from patients with type 1 diabetes contained fewer insertions and more deletions. The question of HLA type influencing TCRB rearrangement was one that remained unresolved here.

Researchers reported sorting CD4+ naive, central memory, regulatory and stem cell-like memory cells via CD45RO/CCR7/CD25/CD127/CD95/CD27. The V gene is TRBV29-1, the J gene TRBJ2-5; D is ambiguous. This TCR derives from a woman younger than 35 in good health. The sample was naive CD4+ T cells from blood. Written as DNA, the CDR3 is TGCAGCGTTGTAGTGGGATCAGAGACCCAGTACTTC. Amino acids: CSVVVGSETQYF. Variable domain in full (rest from reference TRBV29-1 and TRBJ2-5): SAVISQKPSRDICQRGTSLTIQCQVDSQVTMMFWYRQQPGQSLTLIATANQGSEATYESGFVIDKFPISRPNLTFSTLTVSNMSPEDSSIYLCSVVVGSETQYFGPGTRLLVL.